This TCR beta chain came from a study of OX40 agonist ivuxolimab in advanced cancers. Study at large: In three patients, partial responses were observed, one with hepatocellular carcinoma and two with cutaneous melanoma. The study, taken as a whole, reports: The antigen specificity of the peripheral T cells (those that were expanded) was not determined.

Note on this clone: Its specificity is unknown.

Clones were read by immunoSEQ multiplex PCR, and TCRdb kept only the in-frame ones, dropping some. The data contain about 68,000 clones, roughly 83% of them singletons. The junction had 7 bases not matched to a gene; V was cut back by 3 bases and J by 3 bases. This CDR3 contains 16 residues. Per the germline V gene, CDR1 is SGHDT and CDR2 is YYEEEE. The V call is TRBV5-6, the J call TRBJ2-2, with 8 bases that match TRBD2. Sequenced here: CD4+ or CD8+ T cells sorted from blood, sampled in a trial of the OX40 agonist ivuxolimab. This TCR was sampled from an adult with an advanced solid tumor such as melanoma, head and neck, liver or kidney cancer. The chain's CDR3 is CASSYSGSRYTGELFF. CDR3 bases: TGTGCCAGCAGCTACAGCGGGAGCCGTTACACCGGGGAGCTGTTTTTT.